This T cell receptor (beta chain) was recovered during a study of blood T cell repertoires in COVID-19. The overall study: The origin of the acute and convalescent COVID-19 samples was the United States, Italy and Spain. The analysed material was cDNA or gDNA that came from T cells, B-cell-depleted T cells, or PBMCs.

Per the original methods: For nucleated cells, counts were estimated from reference gene primer amplification. The table came from immunoSEQ multiplex PCR; TCRdb's copy has only in-frame clones and leaves some out. From that table come the V and J calls and clone size; the DNA was used to work out D and trimming. The table lists 60,000 to 85,000 clones, more than 75% of them singletons. Germline assignment: CDR1 LGHDT and CDR2 YNNKEL (reference sequence). The CDR3 is 14 amino acids. The ends lost 0 bases at V and 9 bases at J; junction bases unmatched: 3. Patients of the Seattle cohort, enrolled during active infection, were followed longitudinally.

The chain links TRBV3-1 (or the pseudogene TRBV3-2) to TRBJ2-3; 10 bases are a match to TRBD1. Sequencing used peripheral blood. This sequence originates from a man between 60 and 75 years old with COVID-19, enrolled during active disease. Here the CDR3 reads CASSQDPGQGTQYF. The CDR3 DNA is TGTGCCAGCAGCCAAGATCCGGGACAGGGGACGCAGTATTTT.